This T cell receptor (beta chain) emerged from a study of circulating CD8 cells and anti-PD-1 response in melanoma. Across the study: Patients received intravenous nivolumab, 3 mg/kg, every 2 weeks. Of 13 patients, seven got anti-PD-1 first and six had prior therapy. Broader study findings: PD-1 and DPOS subsets showed similar, higher clonality than DNEG.

Sample share makes this clonotype medium-sized. The antigen is unknown. Using about 15 ng of total RNA, TCR libraries were made with the QIAseq Immune Repertoire TCR panel. A single record per CDR3 protein comes from TCRdb applying MiXCR to the reads. This table holds 350 to 500 distinct CDR3 sequences, about 8% found once. Sorting of live CD3+CD8+TCRalphabeta+ cells by PD-1 and/or TIGIT gave four subsets. The germline V gene encodes CDR1 SGDLS and CDR2 YYNGEE. The trim removed 3 bases at V and 1 base at J, leaving 6 bases unmatched. This CDR3 has 15 amino acids. This clonotype originated in a human donor with melanoma. The J gene is TRBJ1-1, the V gene TRBV9, with 7 positions matching TRBD1. Here the sequenced sample was CD8+ T cells from PBMCs, taken at baseline or after one month of anti-PD-1 therapy (not recorded which). The CDR3: CASSDSGGGNTEAFF. In DNA form, the CDR3 reads TGTGCCAGCAGCGATTCAGGGGGAGGGAACACTGAAGCTTTCTTT.